A single sample is the source of the 25 T cell receptor beta chains below, sequenced in a study of post-analysis software for immune sequencing data. Study-level results: Five TRBV segments occurring more often in patients than controls included TRBV5-6, TRBV5-1 and TRBV20-1.

Their antigen targets remain unknown. TCR beta libraries were prepared from cDNA with unique molecular identifiers. TCRdb re-analysed the PCR reads in MiXCR, keeping a single row per CDR3 protein. The sample has roughly 700,000 distinct CDR3 sequences; roughly 29% are singletons. The specimen was blood. These receptors were collected from a girl aged 10 to 17 with multiple sclerosis.

For the CDR3, the DNA is TGCAGTGCTAGAGTGAGCCAGGGGGTGAGGTATGGCTACACCTTC. Its translation: CSARVSQGVRYGYTF. The chain carries TRBV20-1 and TRBJ1-2; 7 bases agree with TRBD1. CDR1 is DFQATT and CDR2 is SNEGSKA in the germline V gene (reference sequence). The trim removed 1 base at V and 5 bases at J, leaving 10 bases unmatched. This CDR3 contains 15 residues.

The chain has TRBV6-6 and TRBJ1-2; D is uncertain. Germline V gene sequence: CDR1 MNHNY, CDR2 SVGAGI (reference sequence). V was cut by 6 bases and J by 2 bases, with 13 bases left in between. The CDR3 is 14 amino acids. CDR3 coding DNA: TGTGCCAGCAGCTCGGCAAGGGCGAACTATGGCTACACCTTC. It is translated as CASSSARANYGYTF.

This clonotype was picked up a small number of times. This chain uses TRBV5-1 with TRBJ1-5; D is unclear. V was clipped by 0 bases and J by 7 bases, with 11 bases between them. CDR1 SGHRS and CDR2 YFSETQ come from the germline V gene. This CDR3 contains 14 residues. CDR3 in DNA: TGCGCCAGCAGCTTGGGGTCGGAGGGACAGCCCCAGCATTTT. This gives the protein CASSLGSEGQPQHF.

This clonotype was picked up a small number of times. The chain carries TRBV7-2 and TRBJ1-2; 8 nucleotides align to TRBD1. The CDR3 totals 14 residues. Trimming took 5 bases from V and 8 from J; bases not matched to a gene: 10. Germline V gene sequence: CDR1 SGHTA, CDR2 FQGNSA. The CDR3 bases are TGTGCCAGCAGCCACCAGGGGGCGCTGCTAGGCTACACCTTC. Translating it yields CASSHQGALLGYTF.

CDR3 loop: CASSFLPGEGTDTQYF. CDR3 sequence (DNA): TGCGCCAGCAGCTTCCTTCCGGGGGAAGGCACAGATACGCAGTATTTT. The chain uses TRBV5-1 and TRBJ2-3; TRBD2 is a possible D gene (6 bases). The V and J ends lost 2 bases and 1 base respectively, with 14 bases between them. The CDR3 loop spans 16 amino acids. CDR1 is SGHRS and CDR2 is YFSETQ in the germline V gene.

The V gene is TRBV12-3 or TRBV12-4, the J gene TRBJ2-7, with 10 positions matching TRBD1. The CDR3 totals 15 residues. V lost 5 bases to trimming and J lost 6 bases; unmatched junction nucleotides: 10. Here the CDR3 DNA reads TGTGCCAGCAGTCAGGGACAGGGGTTACCTACCGAGCAGTACTTC. Translated: CASSQGQGLPTEQYF.

The chain's CDR3 is CSVRTGAGGYTF. CDR3 sequence (DNA): TGCAGCGTACGCACTGGGGCCGGTGGCTACACCTTC. The chain is built from TRBV29-1 and TRBJ1-2; D may be TRBD1 (5 bases). CDR1 and CDR2 from the germline V gene are SQVTM and ANQGSEA. V was shortened by 6 bases and J by 7 bases, with 15 bases between the two germline ends. The CDR3 length is 12 residues. Complete variable domain (other parts from reference TRBV29-1 and TRBJ1-2): SAVISQKPSRDICQRGTSLTIQCQVDSQVTMMFWYRQQPGQSLTLIATANQGSEATYESGFVIDKFPISRPNLTFSTLTVSNMSPEDSSIYLCSVRTGAGGYTFGSGTRLTVV.

This chain connects TRBV9 to TRBJ2-2, with TRBD1 matching over 7 bases. After removal of 3 bases from V and 4 bases from J, the junction contained 6 bases not matched to a gene. The CDR3 loop spans 15 amino acids. Looked up from germline, CDR1 is SGDLS and CDR2 is YYNGEE. This CDR3 is CASSEGTEVTGELFF. The CDR3 DNA follows: TGTGCCAGCAGCGAAGGGACAGAGGTCACCGGGGAGCTGTTTTTT.

Note on this clonotype: A much more abundant neighbour one base away suggests this may be a read error. This sequence joins TRBV10-3 and TRBJ2-7; no clear D. CDR1 is ENHRY and CDR2 is SYGVKD in the germline V gene. CDR3 size: 11 residues. V lost 8 bases, J lost 3 bases, and 8 bases lay in between. CDR3 sequence: CAIGPGYEQYF. The DNA for the CDR3 is TGTGCCATCGGGCCCGGCTACGAGCAGTACTTC.

The table lists this clonotype with a count of one. This chain links TRBV20-1 with TRBJ2-3; 11 nucleotides align to TRBD2. Germline V gene sequence: CDR1 DFQATT, CDR2 SNEGSKA (reference sequence). The CDR3 totals 16 residues. V shed 1 base and J 1 base; nucleotides not matched to a gene: 4. CDR3 in amino acids: CSARGVLAGGTDTQYF. Written as DNA, the CDR3 is TGCAGTGCTAGAGGTGTACTAGCGGGGGGCACAGATACGCAGTATTTT.

The gene calls are TRBV18 and TRBJ1-1; TRBD1 aligns across 9 bases. V shed 5 bases, J shed 6 bases, and the junction held 4 bases outside the gene matches. The CDR3 runs to 13 residues. Germline values: CDR1 KGHSH, CDR2 LQKENI. The CDR3 is CASSKDRGSEAFF. Written as DNA, the CDR3 is TGTGCCAGCTCAAAGGACAGGGGCTCTGAAGCTTTCTTT.

The chain is built from TRBV5-5 and TRBJ2-6; D uncertain. The V gene lost 3 bases and the J gene lost 0 bases, with 10 bases spanning the gap. CDR1 and CDR2 (germline): SGHKS, YYEKEE (reference sequence). This CDR3 spans 16 amino acids. The CDR3 region has the DNA TGTGCCAGCAGCTACTCCGACCGCTCTGGGGCCAACGTCCTGACTTTC. Its translation: CASSYSDRSGANVLTF.

In this sample, this clonotype turned up a few times. This chain links TRBV7-2 with TRBJ1-6; possibly TRBD1 for D (6 bases). Germline CDR1 SGHTA, CDR2 FQGNSA. V shed 2 bases and J shed 9 bases, with 14 bases lying between them. The length of the CDR3 is 15 residues. The CDR3 is CASSLSSRGGSPLHF. The DNA of the CDR3 is TGTGCCAGCAGCTTAAGTTCCAGGGGAGGTTCACCCCTCCACTTT.

This clonotype was seen repeatedly, ten times or more. The chain couples TRBV20-1 to TRBJ2-7; unclear D gene. The V gene's germline CDR1 is DFQATT and CDR2 SNEGSKA (reference sequence). Trimming pared 3 bases from V and 0 bases from J, leaving 6 bases between. The CDR3 is made up of 12 amino acids. The CDR3 sequence is CSASLNSYEQYF. The CDR3 DNA is TGCAGTGCTAGCCTGAACTCCTACGAGCAGTACTTC.

This clonotype was observed a handful of times. J is TRBJ2-7 and V is TRBV28; D may be TRBD2 (6 bases). This CDR3 comprises 15 residues. Trimming left V 5 bases short and J 4 bases short, with 18 bases between. Germline V gene data show CDR1 as MDHEN and CDR2 as SYDVKM. DNA of the CDR3: TGTGCCAGCAGTCCAACGGGACTTCAAGGGTACGAGCAGTACTTC. This encodes CASSPTGLQGYEQYF.

A single count supports this clonotype. No conserved phenylalanine or tryptophan is present at the end of the CDR3, so a read error is the likely explanation. The CDR3 region has the DNA TGTGCCATCAGTGAGTCTGGGGACACAGATACGCAGTATGTT. Protein: CAISESGDTDTQYV. This sequence joins TRBV10-3 and TRBJ2-3; D is ambiguous. CDR1 and CDR2 from the germline V gene are ENHRY and SYGVKD. V dropped 0 bases and J dropped 2 bases, with 6 bases sitting between them. CDR3 length equals 14 residues.

The gene calls are TRBV5-1 and TRBJ1-6; D is ambiguous. This CDR3 contains 14 residues. V shed 0 bases and J shed 8 bases, with 9 bases lying between them. Germline loops: CDR1 SGHRS, CDR2 YFSETQ. The CDR3 is CASSLDAQDSPLHF. The CDR3 bases are TGCGCCAGCAGCTTGGACGCCCAGGATTCACCCCTCCACTTT.

This clonotype was seen a single time. The genes are TRBV4-1 and TRBJ2-1, with D unresolved. The length of the CDR3 is 15 residues. V lost 1 base, J lost 12 bases, and 19 bases lay in between. CDR1 MGHRA and CDR2 YSYEKL come from the germline V gene. The CDR3 DNA sequence: TGCGCCAGCAGCCAAGTGCCAATGGCGGCCGATGGGCAGTTCTTC. Translated, it gives CASSQVPMAADGQFF.

The chain couples TRBV7-2 to TRBJ1-3, with no clear D. CDR1 and CDR2 from the germline V gene are SGHTA and FQGNSA. The CDR3 is made up of 16 amino acids. The V end was cut by 5 bases, the J end by 0 bases, with 14 bases between. In DNA, the CDR3 is TGTGCCAGCAGCCCCGGACTCTTCAACTCTGGAAACACCATATATTTT. Protein: CASSPGLFNSGNTIYF.

This clonotype appeared a few times. The chain has TRBV20-1 and TRBJ2-7; tentatively, D is TRBD2 (6 bases). Trimming took off 1 base at V and 1 base at J, with 11 bases between the two ends. The CDR3 contains 14 residues. Germline loops: CDR1 DFQATT, CDR2 SNEGSKA (reference sequence). DNA of the CDR3: TGCAGTGCTAGAGGGGGGGTTTGGTCCTACGAGCAGTACTTC. Its protein product is CSARGGVWSYEQYF.

This chain uses TRBV20-1 with TRBJ1-5; TRBD1 aligns across 11 bases. This CDR3 is 14 amino acids long. V lost 6 bases and J lost 5; bases outside the gene matches: 6. Germline CDR1 is DFQATT and CDR2 is SNEGSKA (reference sequence). Here the CDR3 reads CSATGTGGYQPQHF. The CDR3 DNA sequence: TGCAGTGCAACGGGGACAGGGGGTTATCAGCCCCAGCATTTT.

The genes are TRBV20-1 and TRBJ2-5; unclear D gene. The end of the DNA fits TRBJ2-1 better, so the J call may be wrong. Germline CDR1 is DFQATT and CDR2 is SNEGSKA (reference sequence). There are 10 residues in the CDR3. CDR3 nucleotides: TGCAGTGCTGAACAAGAGACCCAGTTCTTC. It is translated as CSAEQETQFF.

The table lists this clonotype with a few counts. This chain joins TRBV4-3 and TRBJ2-1, with TRBD1 as a possible D gene (6 bases). Germline lookup yields CDR1 LGHNA and CDR2 YSLEER. V lost 4 bases to trimming and J lost 9 bases, with 22 bases between them. This CDR3 is 16 amino acids long. The CDR3 DNA reads as TGCGCCAGCAGCCCGCAGGGGATCGGGGACGTCCGTGAGCAGTTCTTC. This encodes CASSPQGIGDVREQFF.

This clonotype was seen only a few times. The chain recombines TRBV6-6 with TRBJ2-1, with 7 bases that match TRBD2. The CDR3 has 13 residues. Germline CDR1 MNHNY, CDR2 SVGAGI (reference sequence). V was pared by 2 bases and J by 5 bases, with 0 bases of the junction left unmatched. The CDR3: CASSYAGDNEQFF. The CDR3 DNA follows: TGTGCCAGCAGTTACGCGGGGGACAATGAGCAGTTCTTC.

The chain links TRBV27 to TRBJ1-2, with D maybe TRBD1 (5 bases). Trimming left V 7 bases short and J 4 bases short, with 16 bases between. The CDR3 extends over 14 amino acids. Germline CDR1 MNHEY, CDR2 SMNVEV (reference sequence). The DNA for the CDR3 is TGTGCCAGCACCCCAGTGGGGCCGAGCTATGGCTACACCTTC. Translation: CASTPVGPSYGYTF.